This TCR beta chain was sequenced during a study of blood T cell repertoires in COVID-19. As for the study in general: Both acute and convalescent COVID-19 samples were obtained from the United States, Italy and Spain.

This CDR3 has 15 amino acids. V dropped 11 bases and J dropped 0 bases, with 16 bases sitting between them. CDR1 is SGHAT and CDR2 is FQNNGV in the germline V gene. Participants came from some 23 US areas, aged about 18 to 100 years. Some clones are missing from TCRdb's copy, which holds only in-frame ones; the method was immunoSEQ multiplex PCR. This sample has under 450,000 clones, with less than 90% found just once. This clonotype was sampled from a woman in her thirties who had recovered from COVID-19. The chain links TRBV11-2 to TRBJ2-2; D unresolved. Sequencing used PBMCs or T cells enriched from blood (not recorded which). CDR3 loop: CAGKPTFANTGELFF. Here the CDR3 DNA reads TGTGCCGGTAAACCGACATTCGCGAACACCGGGGAGCTGTTTTTT.